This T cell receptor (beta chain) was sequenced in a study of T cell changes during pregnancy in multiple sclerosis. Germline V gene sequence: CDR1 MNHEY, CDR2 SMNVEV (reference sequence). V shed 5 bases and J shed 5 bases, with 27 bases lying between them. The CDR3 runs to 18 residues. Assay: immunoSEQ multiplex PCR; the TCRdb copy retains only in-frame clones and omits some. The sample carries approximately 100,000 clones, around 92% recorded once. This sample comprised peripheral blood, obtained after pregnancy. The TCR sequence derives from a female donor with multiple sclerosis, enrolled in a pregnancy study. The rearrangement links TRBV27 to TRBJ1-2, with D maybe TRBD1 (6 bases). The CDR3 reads CASSRSVILQGFGYGYTF. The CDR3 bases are TGTGCCAGCAGTAGAAGTGTAATCCTACAGGGTTTCGGTTATGGCTACACCTTC.